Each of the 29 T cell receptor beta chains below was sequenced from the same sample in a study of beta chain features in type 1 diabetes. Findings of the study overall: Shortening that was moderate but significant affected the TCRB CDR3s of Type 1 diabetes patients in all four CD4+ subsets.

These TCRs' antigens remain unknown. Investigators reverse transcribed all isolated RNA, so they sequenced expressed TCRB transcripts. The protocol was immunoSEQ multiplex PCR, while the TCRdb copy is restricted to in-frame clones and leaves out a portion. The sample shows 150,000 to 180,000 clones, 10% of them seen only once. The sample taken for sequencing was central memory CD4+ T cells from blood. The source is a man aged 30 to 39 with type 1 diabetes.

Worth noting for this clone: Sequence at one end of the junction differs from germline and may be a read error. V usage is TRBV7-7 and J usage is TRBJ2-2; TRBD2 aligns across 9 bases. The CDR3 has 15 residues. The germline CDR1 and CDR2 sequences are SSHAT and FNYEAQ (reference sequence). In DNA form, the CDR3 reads TGTGCTAGCAGTTCTAGCGGGATGGGGACCGGGGAGCTGTTTTTT. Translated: CASSSSGMGTGELFF.

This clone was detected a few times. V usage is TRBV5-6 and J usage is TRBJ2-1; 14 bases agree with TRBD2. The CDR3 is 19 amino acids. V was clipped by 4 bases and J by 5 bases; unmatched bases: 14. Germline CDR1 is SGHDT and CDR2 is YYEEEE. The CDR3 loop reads CASSPVTSGRARGNNEQFF. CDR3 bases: TGTGCCAGCAGCCCGGTGACTAGCGGGAGGGCCCGAGGGAACAATGAGCAGTTCTTC.

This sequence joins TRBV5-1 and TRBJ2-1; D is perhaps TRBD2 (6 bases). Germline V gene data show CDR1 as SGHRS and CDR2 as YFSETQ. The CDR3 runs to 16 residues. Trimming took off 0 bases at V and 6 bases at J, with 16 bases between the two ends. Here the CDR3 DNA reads TGCGCCAGCAGCTTGGTGTCTAGCGCTATTACCAATGAGCAGTTCTTC. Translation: CASSLVSSAITNEQFF.

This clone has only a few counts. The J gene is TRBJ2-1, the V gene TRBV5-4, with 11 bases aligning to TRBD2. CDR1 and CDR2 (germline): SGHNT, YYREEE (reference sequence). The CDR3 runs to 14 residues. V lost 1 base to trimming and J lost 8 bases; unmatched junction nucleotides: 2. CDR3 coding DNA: TGTGCCAGCAGCTTGACTAGCGGGAGAGATGAGCAGTTCTTC. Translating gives CASSLTSGRDEQFF.

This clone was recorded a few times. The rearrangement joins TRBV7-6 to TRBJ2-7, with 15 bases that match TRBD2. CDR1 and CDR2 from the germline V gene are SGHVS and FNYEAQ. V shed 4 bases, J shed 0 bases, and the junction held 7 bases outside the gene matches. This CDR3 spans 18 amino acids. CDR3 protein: CASSWTGTSGRSSYEQYF. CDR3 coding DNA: TGTGCCAGCAGCTGGACCGGGACTAGCGGGAGGAGCTCCTACGAGCAGTACTTC.

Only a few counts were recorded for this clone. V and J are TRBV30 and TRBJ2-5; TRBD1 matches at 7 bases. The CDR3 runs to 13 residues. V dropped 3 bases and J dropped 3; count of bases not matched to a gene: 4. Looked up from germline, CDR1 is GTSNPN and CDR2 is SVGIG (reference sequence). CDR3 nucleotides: TGTGCCTGGAGCCACACAGGGGAAGAGACCCAGTACTTC. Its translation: CAWSHTGEETQYF.

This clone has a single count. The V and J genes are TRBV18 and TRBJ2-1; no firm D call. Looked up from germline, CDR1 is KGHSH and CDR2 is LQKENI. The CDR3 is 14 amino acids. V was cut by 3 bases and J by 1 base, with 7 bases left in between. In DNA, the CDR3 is TGTGCCAGCTCACCCCCTAATTCCTACAATGAGCAGTTCTTC. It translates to CASSPPNSYNEQFF.

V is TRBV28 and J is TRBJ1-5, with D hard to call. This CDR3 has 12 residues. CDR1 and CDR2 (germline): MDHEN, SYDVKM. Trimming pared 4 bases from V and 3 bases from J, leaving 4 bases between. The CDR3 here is CASSSHNQPQHF. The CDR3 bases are TGTGCCAGCAGTTCCCACAATCAGCCCCAGCATTTT.

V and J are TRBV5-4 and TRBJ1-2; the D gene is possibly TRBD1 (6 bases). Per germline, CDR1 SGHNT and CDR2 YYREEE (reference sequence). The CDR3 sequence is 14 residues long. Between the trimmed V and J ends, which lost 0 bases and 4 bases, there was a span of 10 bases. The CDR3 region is CASSLGGLGYGYTF. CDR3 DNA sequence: TGTGCCAGCAGCTTGGGGGGGCTGGGCTATGGCTACACCTTC.

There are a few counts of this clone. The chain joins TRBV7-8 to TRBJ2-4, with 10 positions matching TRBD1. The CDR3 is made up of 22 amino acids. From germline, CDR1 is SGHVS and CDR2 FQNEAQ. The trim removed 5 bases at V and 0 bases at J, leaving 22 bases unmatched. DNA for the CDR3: TGTGCCAGCAGCCTGGGGGCGGGGACAGGGGCTCCGCCCGGGTTAGCCAAAAACATTCAGTACTTC. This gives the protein CASSLGAGTGAPPGLAKNIQYF.

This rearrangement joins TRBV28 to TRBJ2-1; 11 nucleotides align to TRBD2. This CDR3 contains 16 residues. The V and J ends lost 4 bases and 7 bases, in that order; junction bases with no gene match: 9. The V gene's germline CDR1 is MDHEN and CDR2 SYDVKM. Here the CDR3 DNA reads TGTGCCAGCAGTTCTCATCTAGCGGGAGGACCGAATGAGCAGTTCTTC. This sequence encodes CASSSHLAGGPNEQFF.

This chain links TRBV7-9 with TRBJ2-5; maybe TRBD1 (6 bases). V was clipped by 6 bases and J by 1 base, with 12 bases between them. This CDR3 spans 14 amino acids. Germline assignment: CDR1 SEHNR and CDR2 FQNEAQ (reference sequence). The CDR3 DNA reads TGTGCCAGCAGTAAACAGGGTATCCAAGAGACCCAGTACTTC. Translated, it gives CASSKQGIQETQYF.

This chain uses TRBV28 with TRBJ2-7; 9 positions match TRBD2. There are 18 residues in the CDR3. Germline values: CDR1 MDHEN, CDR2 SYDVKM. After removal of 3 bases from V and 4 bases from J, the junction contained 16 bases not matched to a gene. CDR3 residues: CASSFIGRIGAGGYEQYF. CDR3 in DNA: TGTGCCAGCAGTTTCATAGGGCGGATAGGAGCGGGAGGATACGAGCAGTACTTC.

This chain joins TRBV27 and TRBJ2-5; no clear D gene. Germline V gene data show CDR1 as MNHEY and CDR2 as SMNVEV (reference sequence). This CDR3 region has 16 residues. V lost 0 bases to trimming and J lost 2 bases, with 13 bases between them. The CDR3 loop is CASSLSSGGTQETQYF. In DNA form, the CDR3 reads TGTGCCAGCAGTTTATCCTCTGGCGGAACACAAGAGACCCAGTACTTC.

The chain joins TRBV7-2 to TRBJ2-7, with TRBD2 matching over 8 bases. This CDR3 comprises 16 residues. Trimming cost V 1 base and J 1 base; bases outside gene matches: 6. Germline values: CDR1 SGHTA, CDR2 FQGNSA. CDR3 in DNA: TGTGCCAGCAGCTTAGTAGGCAGCGGGGGATCCTACGAGCAGTACTTC. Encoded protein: CASSLVGSGGSYEQYF.

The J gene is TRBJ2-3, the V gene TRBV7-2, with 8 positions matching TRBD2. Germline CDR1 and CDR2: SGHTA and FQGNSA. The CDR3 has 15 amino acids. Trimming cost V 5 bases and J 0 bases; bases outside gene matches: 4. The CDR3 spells CASSPGLVSTDTQYF. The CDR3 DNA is TGTGCCAGCAGCCCGGGACTAGTGAGCACAGATACGCAGTATTTT.

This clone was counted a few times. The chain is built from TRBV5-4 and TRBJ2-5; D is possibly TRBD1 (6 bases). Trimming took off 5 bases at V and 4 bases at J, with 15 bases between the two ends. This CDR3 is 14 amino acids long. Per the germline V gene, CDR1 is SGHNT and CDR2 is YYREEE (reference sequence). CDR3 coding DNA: TGTGCCAGCAGTTTACAGGGTAGGGGAGAGACCCAGTACTTC. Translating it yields CASSLQGRGETQYF.

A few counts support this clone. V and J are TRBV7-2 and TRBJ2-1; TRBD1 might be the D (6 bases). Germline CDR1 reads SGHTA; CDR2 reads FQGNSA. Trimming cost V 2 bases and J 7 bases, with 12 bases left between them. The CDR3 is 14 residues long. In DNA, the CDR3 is TGTGCCAGCAGCTTATGGGGGCAGGGGAATGAGCAGTTCTTC. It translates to CASSLWGQGNEQFF.

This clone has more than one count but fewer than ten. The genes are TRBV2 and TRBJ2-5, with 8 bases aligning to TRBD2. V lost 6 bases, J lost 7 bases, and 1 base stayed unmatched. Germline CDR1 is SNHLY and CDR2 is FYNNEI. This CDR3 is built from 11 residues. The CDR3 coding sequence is TGTGCCAGCAGCGGGGGGGCGACCCAGTACTTC. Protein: CASSGGATQYF.

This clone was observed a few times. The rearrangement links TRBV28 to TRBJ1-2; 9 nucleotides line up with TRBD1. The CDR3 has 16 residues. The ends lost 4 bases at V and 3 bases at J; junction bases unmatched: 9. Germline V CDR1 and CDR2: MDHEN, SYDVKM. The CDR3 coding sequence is TGTGCCAGCAGTTCACCCGGGACAGGGTCACACTATGGCTACACCTTC. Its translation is CASSSPGTGSHYGYTF.

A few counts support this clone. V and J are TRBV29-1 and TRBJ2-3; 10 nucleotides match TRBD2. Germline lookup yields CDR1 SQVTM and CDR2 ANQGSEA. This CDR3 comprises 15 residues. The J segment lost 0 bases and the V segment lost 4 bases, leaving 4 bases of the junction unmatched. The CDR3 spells CSVVRTSGSTDTQYF. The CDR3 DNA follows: TGCAGCGTTGTTCGGACTAGCGGTAGCACAGATACGCAGTATTTT.

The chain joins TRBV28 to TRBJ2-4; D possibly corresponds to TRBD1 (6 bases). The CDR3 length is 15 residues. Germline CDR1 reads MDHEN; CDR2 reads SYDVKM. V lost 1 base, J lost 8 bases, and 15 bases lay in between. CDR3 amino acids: CASSLFGTMDDIQYF. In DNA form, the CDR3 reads TGTGCCAGCAGTTTATTCGGGACAATGGATGACATTCAGTACTTC. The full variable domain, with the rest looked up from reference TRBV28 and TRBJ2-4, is DVKVTQSSRYLVKRTGEKVFLECVQDMDHENMFWYRQDPGLGLRLIYFSYDVKMKEKGDIPEGYSVSREKKERFSLILESASTNQTSMYLCASSLFGTMDDIQYFGAGTRLSVL.

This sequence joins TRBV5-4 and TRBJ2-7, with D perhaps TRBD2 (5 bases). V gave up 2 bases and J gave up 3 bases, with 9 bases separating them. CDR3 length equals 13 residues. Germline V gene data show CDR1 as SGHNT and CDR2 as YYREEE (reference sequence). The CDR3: CASSFPAGYEQYF. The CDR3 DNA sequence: TGTGCCAGCAGCTTTCCGGCGGGCTACGAGCAGTACTTC.

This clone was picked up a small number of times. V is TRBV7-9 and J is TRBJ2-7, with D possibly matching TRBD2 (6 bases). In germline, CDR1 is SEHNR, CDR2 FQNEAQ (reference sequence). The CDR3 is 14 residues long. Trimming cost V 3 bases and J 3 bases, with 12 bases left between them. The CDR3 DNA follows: TGTGCCAGCAGCTTCCGGGAGCCCTACTACGAGCAGTACTTC. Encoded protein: CASSFREPYYEQYF.

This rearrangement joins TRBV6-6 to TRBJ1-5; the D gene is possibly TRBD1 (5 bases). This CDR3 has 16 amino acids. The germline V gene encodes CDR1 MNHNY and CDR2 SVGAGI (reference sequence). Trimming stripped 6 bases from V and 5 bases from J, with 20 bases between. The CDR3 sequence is CASSPLGWQGDQPQHF. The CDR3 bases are TGTGCCAGCAGCCCCCTGGGGTGGCAGGGTGATCAGCCCCAGCATTTT.

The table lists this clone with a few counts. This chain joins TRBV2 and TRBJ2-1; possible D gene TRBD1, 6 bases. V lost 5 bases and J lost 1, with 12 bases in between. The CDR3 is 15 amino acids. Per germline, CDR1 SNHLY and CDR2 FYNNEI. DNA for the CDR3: TGTGCCAGCAGTACCGACAGGTGGTCCTACAATGAGCAGTTCTTC. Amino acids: CASSTDRWSYNEQFF.

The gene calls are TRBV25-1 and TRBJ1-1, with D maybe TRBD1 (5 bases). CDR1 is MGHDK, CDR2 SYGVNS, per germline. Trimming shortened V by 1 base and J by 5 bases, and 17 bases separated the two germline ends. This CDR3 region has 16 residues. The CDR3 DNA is TGTGCCAGCAGTGAATGGGCAGCACCAAGGGGAACTGAAGCTTTCTTT. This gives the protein CASSEWAAPRGTEAFF. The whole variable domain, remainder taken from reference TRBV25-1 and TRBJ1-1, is EADIYQTPRYLVIGTGKKITLECSQTMGHDKMYWYQQDPGMELHLIHYSYGVNSTEKGDLSSESTVSRIRTEHFPLTLESARPSHTSQYLCASSEWAAPRGTEAFFGQGTRLTVV.

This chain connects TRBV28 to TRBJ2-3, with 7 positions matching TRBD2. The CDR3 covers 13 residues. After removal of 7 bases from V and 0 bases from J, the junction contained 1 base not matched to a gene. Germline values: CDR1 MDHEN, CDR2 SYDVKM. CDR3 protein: CASTSGSTDTQYF. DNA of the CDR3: TGTGCCAGCACTAGCGGTAGCACAGATACGCAGTATTTT.

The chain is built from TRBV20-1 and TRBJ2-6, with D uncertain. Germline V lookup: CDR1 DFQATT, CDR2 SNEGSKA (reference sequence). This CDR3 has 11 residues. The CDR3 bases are TGCACGTGCTCTGGGGCCAACGTCCTGACTTTC. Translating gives CTCSGANVLTF.